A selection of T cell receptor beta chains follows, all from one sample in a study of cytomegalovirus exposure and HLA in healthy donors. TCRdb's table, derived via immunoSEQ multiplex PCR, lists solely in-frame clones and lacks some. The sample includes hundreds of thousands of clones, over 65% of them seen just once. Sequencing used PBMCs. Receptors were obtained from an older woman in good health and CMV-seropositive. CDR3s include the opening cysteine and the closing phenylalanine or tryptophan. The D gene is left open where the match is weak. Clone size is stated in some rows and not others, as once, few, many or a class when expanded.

CASSLGWQGDGYTF	TGTGCCAGCAGCTTAGGGTGGCAGGGCGATGGCTACACCTTC	-	TRBV7-2	-	TRBJ1-2
CASSQDPTGDTQYF	TGCGCCAGCAGCCAAGATCCCACGGGGGATACGCAGTATTTT	-	TRBV4-3	-	TRBJ2-3
CASSVKGRGYTF	TGTGCCAGCAGCGTCAAAGGGAGAGGCTACACCTTC	-	TRBV9	-	TRBJ1-2
CAWSSGLPYTF	TGTGCCTGGAGTTCCGGACTGCCCTACACCTTC	-	TRBV30	once	TRBJ1-2
CASSSISGTNYGYTF	TGTGCCAGCAGCTCCATATCAGGCACTAACTATGGCTACACCTTC	-	TRBV7-9	-	TRBJ1-2
CSFPGTSGLNEQFF	TGCAGCTTTCCCGGGACTAGCGGACTCAATGAGCAGTTCTTC	TRBD2	TRBV29-1	-	TRBJ2-1
CASTRGQGIDQPQHF	TGTGCCAGCACCAGAGGACAGGGCATCGATCAGCCCCAGCATTTT	TRBD1	TRBV6-1	once	TRBJ1-5
CSARLSEKLFF	TGCAGTGCTAGACTTTCCGAAAAACTGTTTTTT	-	TRBV20-1	once	TRBJ1-4
CATSWDRGGYGYTF	TGTGCCACCAGCTGGGACAGGGGAGGCTATGGCTACACCTTC	TRBD1	TRBV15	-	TRBJ1-2
CASSSRAGGGDEKLFF	TGTGCCAGCAGCTCCAGGGCAGGGGGCGGGGATGAAAAACTGTTTTTT	TRBD1	TRBV7-9	-	TRBJ1-4
CASSQDQRSEAFF	TGTGCCAGCAGCCAAGATCAGAGGAGTGAAGCTTTCTTT	-	TRBV4-2	-	TRBJ1-1
CASSLGIAGGPGETQYF	TGTGCCAGCAGCTTGGGGATAGCGGGAGGGCCGGGAGAGACCCAGTACTTC	TRBD2	TRBV7-9	-	TRBJ2-5
CASSEPGLATETQYF	TGTGCCAGCAGTGAACCGGGACTAGCGACGGAGACCCAGTACTTC	TRBD2	TRBV6-1	-	TRBJ2-5
CASSPSRELTEAFF	TGTGCCAGCTCACCATCGCGGGAGCTCACTGAAGCTTTCTTT	-	TRBV18	few	TRBJ1-1
CASSSPGGAGYTF	TGTGCCAGCAGCTCGCCGGGGGGCGCTGGCTACACCTTC	-	TRBV11-2	-	TRBJ1-2
CASSLGRENYGYTF	TGTGCCAGCAGTTTGGGGAGGGAAAACTATGGCTACACCTTC	-	TRBV28	-	TRBJ1-2
CASNSGTSGGAGTDTQYF	TGCGCCAGCAACTCCGGGACTAGCGGGGGGGCCGGCACAGATACGCAGTATTTT	TRBD2	TRBV5-1	-	TRBJ2-3
CASSYSQGQGHEQYF	TGTGCCAGCAGTTACTCGCAGGGACAGGGCCACGAGCAGTACTTC	TRBD1	TRBV6-5	-	TRBJ2-7
CAWNRETQYF	TGTGCCTGGAATCGAGAGACCCAGTACTTC	-	TRBV30	-	TRBJ2-5
CASSSPSRGPGNTIYF	TGTGCCAGCAGTTCCCCCAGCAGGGGACCTGGAAACACCATATATTTT	-	TRBV6-5	-	TRBJ1-3
CASSKALNQPQHF	TGTGCCAGCAGCAAAGCTCTCAATCAGCCCCAGCATTTT	-	TRBV21-1	-	TRBJ1-5
CAWRRGGELFF	TGTGCCTGGCGGAGGGGCGGGGAGCTGTTTTTT	-	TRBV30	few	TRBJ2-2
CASSPNDRRPNYGYTF	TGTGCCAGCTCACCTAACGACAGGAGACCAAACTATGGCTACACCTTC	-	TRBV18	-	TRBJ1-2
CASSLRGNTGELFF	TGCGCCAGCAGCTTGAGGGGGAACACCGGGGAGCTGTTTTTT	-	TRBV5-1	-	TRBJ2-2
CSVLQINYGYTF	TGCAGCGTTCTACAGATAAACTATGGCTACACCTTC	-	TRBV29-1	few	TRBJ1-2
CASGDSSRTTEAFF	TGTGCCAGCGGGGACAGTTCCCGGACGACTGAAGCTTTCTTT	TRBD1	TRBV6-1	-	TRBJ1-1
CASSLAPRNYGYTF	TGTGCCAGCAGCTTAGCGCCACGGAACTATGGCTACACCTTC	-	TRBV7-9	-	TRBJ1-2
CASSEGSSGGYEQYF	TGTGCCAGCAGTGAGGGAAGTAGCGGGGGGTACGAGCAGTACTTC	TRBD2	TRBV2	-	TRBJ2-7
CASSFRDRDYEQYF	TGCGCCAGCAGCTTCCGGGACAGGGATTACGAGCAGTACTTC	TRBD1	TRBV5-1	-	TRBJ2-7
CASSSGLAGTYNEQFF	TGCGCCAGCAGCTCCGGACTAGCGGGGACCTACAATGAGCAGTTCTTC	TRBD2	TRBV5-1	-	TRBJ2-1
CASSVTTGIGYTF	TGTGCCAGCAGTGTAACGACAGGGATTGGCTACACCTTC	TRBD1	TRBV27	-	TRBJ1-2
CASSDTGYWHEQYF	TGTGCCAGCAGTGACACGGGATATTGGCACGAGCAGTACTTC	-	TRBV2	-	TRBJ2-7
CASSPLSPLETQYF	TGTGCCAGCTCACCACTGTCCCCTCTAGAGACCCAGTACTTC	-	TRBV18	-	TRBJ2-5
CAWSGDSEGNQPQHF	TGTGCCTGGAGTGGGGACAGCGAGGGAAATCAGCCCCAGCATTTT	TRBD1	TRBV30	-	TRBJ1-5
CASSPTGMEGYTF	TGTGCCAGCAGCCCAACAGGAATGGAGGGCTACACCTTC	-	TRBV5-6	-	TRBJ1-2
CAWSFASGLQETQYF	TGTGCCTGGAGTTTTGCTAGCGGCCTACAAGAGACCCAGTACTTC	TRBD2	TRBV30	-	TRBJ2-5
CASSEMGLVAYEQYF	TGCGCCAGCAGTGAGATGGGACTAGTGGCCTACGAGCAGTACTTC	TRBD2	TRBV10-2	-	TRBJ2-7
CASRGTGYTGELFF	TGTGCCAGCAGGGGAACAGGGTACACCGGGGAGCTGTTTTTT	-	TRBV2	-	TRBJ2-2
CASSRQSSGANVLTF	TGTGCCAGCAGTCGACAGAGCTCTGGGGCCAACGTCCTGACTTTC	-	TRBV28	few	TRBJ2-6
CASSLEGGTSGRTDTQYF	TGCGCCAGCAGCTTGGAGGGGGGGACTAGCGGGAGGACAGATACGCAGTATTTT	TRBD2	TRBV5-1	-	TRBJ2-3
CASTGTAPLPLSNQPQHF	TGTGCCAGCACCGGGACAGCCCCATTACCCTTAAGCAATCAGCCCCAGCATTTT	TRBD1	TRBV6-4	-	TRBJ1-5
CSVIRAQSYNEQFF	TGCAGCGTTATCAGGGCTCAATCCTACAATGAGCAGTTCTTC	-	TRBV29-1	-	TRBJ2-1
CASSMGLYNEQFF	TGTGCCAGCAGTATGGGCCTTTACAATGAGCAGTTCTTC	-	TRBV7-2	once	TRBJ2-1
CATNRRGESYGYTF	TGTGCCACTAACCGGCGGGGAGAGTCCTATGGCTACACCTTC	-	TRBV19	-	TRBJ1-2
CASSKTENTEAFF	TGTGCCAGTAGTAAGACAGAGAACACTGAAGCTTTCTTT	-	TRBV19	once	TRBJ1-1
CASSLGVPVYEQYF	TGCGCCAGCAGCTTAGGGGTTCCGGTATACGAGCAGTACTTC	-	TRBV5-1	-	TRBJ2-7
CASSLQGRYSNEKLFF	TGTGCCAGCAGTTTACAGGGTCGTTATTCTAATGAAAAACTGTTTTTT	-	TRBV28	-	TRBJ1-4
CASSVTTSNTEAFF	TGTGCCAGCAGCGTAACTACCTCGAACACTGAAGCTTTCTTT	-	TRBV9	-	TRBJ1-1
CASSPSVSETQYF	TGTGCCAGCAGTCCCAGCGTGTCAGAGACCCAGTACTTC	-	TRBV11-2	few	TRBJ2-5
CSVVLAGSNEQFF	TGCAGCGTTGTACTAGCGGGGTCAAATGAGCAGTTCTTC	TRBD2	TRBV29-1	-	TRBJ2-1
CASSPTLYNSPLHF	TGCGCCAGCAGCCCTACGCTCTATAATTCACCCCTCCACTTT	-	TRBV4-3	-	TRBJ1-6
CASSLVLAGQETQYF	TGCGCCAGCAGCTTGGTCTTAGCGGGCCAAGAGACCCAGTACTTC	TRBD2	TRBV5-1	-	TRBJ2-5
CASSRTSGGYNEQFF	TGTGCCAGCAGCCGAACTAGCGGGGGGTACAATGAGCAGTTCTTC	TRBD2	TRBV7-2	-	TRBJ2-1
CASSPLQGLSYEQYF	TGCGCCAGCAGCCCACTACAGGGGTTGTCCTACGAGCAGTACTTC	TRBD1	TRBV5-1	-	TRBJ2-7
CASSLIRTGGNEKLFF	TGTGCCAGCAGCTTAATAAGGACAGGGGGAAATGAAAAACTGTTTTTT	TRBD1	TRBV11-2	once	TRBJ1-4
CASSSPSGHSSYEQYF	TGTGCCAGCAGTTCCCCCAGCGGGCACAGCTCCTACGAGCAGTACTTC	-	TRBV6-6	-	TRBJ2-7